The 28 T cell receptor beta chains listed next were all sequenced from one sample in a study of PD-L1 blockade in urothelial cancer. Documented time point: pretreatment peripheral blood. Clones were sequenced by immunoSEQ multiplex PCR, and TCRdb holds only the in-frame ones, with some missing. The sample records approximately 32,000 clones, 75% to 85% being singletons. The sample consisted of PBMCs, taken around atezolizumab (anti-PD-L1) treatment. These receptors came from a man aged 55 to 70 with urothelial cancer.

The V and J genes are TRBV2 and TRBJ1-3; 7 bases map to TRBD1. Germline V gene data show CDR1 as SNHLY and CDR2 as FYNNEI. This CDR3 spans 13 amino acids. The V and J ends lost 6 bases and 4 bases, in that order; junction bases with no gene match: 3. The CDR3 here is CASREDRGNTIYF. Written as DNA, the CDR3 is TGTGCCAGCAGGGAGGACAGGGGAAACACCATATATTTT.

CDR3 DNA: TGCGCCAGCAGCTTACAGGCGAATGCCTACGAGCAGTACTTC. It encodes CASSLQANAYEQYF. The rearrangement joins TRBV5-1 to TRBJ2-7; a possible D gene is TRBD1 (5 bases). Trimming removed 2 bases at V and 2 bases at J, with 11 bases between. CDR3 length: 14 residues. CDR1 is SGHRS, CDR2 YFSETQ, per germline.

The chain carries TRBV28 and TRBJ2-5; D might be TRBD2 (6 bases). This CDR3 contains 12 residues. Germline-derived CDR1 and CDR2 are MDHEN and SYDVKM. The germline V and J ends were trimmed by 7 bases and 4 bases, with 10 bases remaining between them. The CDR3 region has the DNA TGTGCCAGCATCGGTAGCGGAGAGACCCAGTACTTC. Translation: CASIGSGETQYF.

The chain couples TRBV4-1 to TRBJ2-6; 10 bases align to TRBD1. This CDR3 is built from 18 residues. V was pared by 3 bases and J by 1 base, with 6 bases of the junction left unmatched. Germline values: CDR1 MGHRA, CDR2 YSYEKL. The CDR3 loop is CASSHRTGGESGANVLTF. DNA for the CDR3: TGCGCCAGCAGCCACCGGACAGGGGGGGAGTCTGGGGCCAACGTCCTGACTTTC.

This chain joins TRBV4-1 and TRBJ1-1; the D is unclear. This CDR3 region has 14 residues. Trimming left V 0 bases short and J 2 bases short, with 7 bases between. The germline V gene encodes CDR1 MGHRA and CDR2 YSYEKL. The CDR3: CASSQEPRNTEAFF. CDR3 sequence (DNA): TGCGCCAGCAGCCAAGAGCCTAGAAACACTGAAGCTTTCTTT.

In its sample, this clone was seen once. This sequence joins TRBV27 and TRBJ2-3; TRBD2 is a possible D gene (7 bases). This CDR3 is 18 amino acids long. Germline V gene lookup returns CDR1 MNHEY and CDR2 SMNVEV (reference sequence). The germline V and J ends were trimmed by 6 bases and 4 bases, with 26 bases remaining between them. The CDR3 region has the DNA TGTGCCAGCAGCCAAAGGGGGATATGGGGGGAGGGCCCAGATACGCAGTATTTT. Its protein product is CASSQRGIWGEGPDTQYF.

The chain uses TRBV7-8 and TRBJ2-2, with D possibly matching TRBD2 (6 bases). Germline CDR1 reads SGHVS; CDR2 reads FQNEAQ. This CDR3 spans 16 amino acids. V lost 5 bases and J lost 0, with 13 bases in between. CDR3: CASSPGDGTNTGELFF. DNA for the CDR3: TGTGCCAGCAGCCCGGGGGACGGGACGAACACCGGGGAGCTGTTTTTT.

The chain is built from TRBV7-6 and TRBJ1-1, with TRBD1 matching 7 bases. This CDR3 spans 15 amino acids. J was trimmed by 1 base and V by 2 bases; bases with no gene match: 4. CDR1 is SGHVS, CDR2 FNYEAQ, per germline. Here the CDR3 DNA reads TGTGCCAGCAGCTTAACGGAGGGGGCGAACACTGAAGCTTTCTTT. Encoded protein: CASSLTEGANTEAFF.

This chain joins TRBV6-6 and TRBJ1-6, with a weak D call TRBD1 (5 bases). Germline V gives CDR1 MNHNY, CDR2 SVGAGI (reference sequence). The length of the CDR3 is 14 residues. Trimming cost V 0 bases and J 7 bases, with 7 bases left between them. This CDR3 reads CASSYSTGNSPLHF. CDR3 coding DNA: TGTGCCAGCAGTTACTCTACAGGAAATTCACCCCTCCACTTT.

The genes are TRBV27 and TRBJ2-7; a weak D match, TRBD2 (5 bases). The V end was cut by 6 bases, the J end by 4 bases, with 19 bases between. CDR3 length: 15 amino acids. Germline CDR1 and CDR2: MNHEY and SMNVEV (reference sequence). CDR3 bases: TGTGCCAGCAGACGCTCGGGGTCTACCTTTTACGAGCAGTACTTC. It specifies CASRRSGSTFYEQYF.

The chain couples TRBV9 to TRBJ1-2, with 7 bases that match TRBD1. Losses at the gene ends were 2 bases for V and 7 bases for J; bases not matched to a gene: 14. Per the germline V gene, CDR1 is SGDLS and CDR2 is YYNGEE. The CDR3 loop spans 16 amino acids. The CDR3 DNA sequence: TGTGCCAGCAGCGTTGACCCGACAGGGTTAAGAGGTGGCTACACCTTC. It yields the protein CASSVDPTGLRGGYTF.

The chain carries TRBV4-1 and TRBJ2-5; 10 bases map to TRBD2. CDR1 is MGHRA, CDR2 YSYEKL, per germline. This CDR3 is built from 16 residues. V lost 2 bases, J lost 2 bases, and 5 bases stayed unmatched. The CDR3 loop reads CASSQSLAGGQETQYF. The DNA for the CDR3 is TGCGCCAGCAGCCAATCATTAGCGGGGGGACAAGAGACCCAGTACTTC.

The CDR3 nucleotides are TGCGCCAGCAGTGAGTCGGGCCCTGGGGCCAACGTCCTGACTTTC. It specifies CASSESGPGANVLTF. This chain links TRBV10-2 with TRBJ2-6; D gene unclear. Trimming left V 0 bases short and J 2 bases short, with 5 bases between. Germline V gives CDR1 WSHSY, CDR2 SAAADI. This CDR3 comprises 15 residues.

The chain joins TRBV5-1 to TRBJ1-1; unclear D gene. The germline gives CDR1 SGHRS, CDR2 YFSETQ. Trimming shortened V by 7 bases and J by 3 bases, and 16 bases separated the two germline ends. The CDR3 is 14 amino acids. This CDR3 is CASGTGSGDTEAFF. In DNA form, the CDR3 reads TGCGCCAGCGGAACTGGGAGCGGGGACACTGAAGCTTTCTTT.

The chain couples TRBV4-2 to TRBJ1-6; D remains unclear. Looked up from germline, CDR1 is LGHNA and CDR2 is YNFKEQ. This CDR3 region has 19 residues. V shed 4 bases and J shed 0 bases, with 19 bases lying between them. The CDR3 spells CASSPTLPVRSSYNSPLHF. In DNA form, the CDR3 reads TGTGCCAGCAGCCCTACACTGCCAGTGAGGAGCTCCTATAATTCACCCCTCCACTTT.

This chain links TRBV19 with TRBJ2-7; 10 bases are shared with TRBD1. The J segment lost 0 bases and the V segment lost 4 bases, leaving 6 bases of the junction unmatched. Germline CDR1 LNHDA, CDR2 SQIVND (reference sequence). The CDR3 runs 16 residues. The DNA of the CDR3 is TGTGCCAGTAGTACCTTGGGACAGGGGAGCTCCTACGAGCAGTACTTC. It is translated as CASSTLGQGSSYEQYF.

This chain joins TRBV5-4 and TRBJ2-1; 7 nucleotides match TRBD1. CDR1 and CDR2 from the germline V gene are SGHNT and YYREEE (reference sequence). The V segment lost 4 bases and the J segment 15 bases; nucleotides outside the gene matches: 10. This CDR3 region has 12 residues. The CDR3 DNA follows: TGTGCCAGCAGCGTGCACCAGGGGGTGCGGTTCTTC. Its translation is CASSVHQGVRFF.

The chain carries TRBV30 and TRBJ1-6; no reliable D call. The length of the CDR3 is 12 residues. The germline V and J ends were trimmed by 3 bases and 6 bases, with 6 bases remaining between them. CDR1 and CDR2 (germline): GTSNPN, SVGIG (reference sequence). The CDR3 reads CAWSLVNSPLHF. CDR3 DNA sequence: TGTGCCTGGAGCTTAGTTAATTCACCCCTCCACTTT. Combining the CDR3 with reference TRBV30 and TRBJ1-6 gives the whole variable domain SQTIHQWPATLVQPVGSPLSLECTVEGTSNPNLYWYRQAAGRGLQLLFYSVGIGQISSEVPQNLSASRPQDRQFILSSKKLLLSDSGFYLCAWSLVNSPLHFGNGTRLTVT.

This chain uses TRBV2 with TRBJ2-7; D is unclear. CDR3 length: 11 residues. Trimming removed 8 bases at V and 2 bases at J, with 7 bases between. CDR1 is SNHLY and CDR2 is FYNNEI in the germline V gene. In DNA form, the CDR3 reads TGTGCCAGCCTGAGGACCTACGAGCAGTACTTC. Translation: CASLRTYEQYF.

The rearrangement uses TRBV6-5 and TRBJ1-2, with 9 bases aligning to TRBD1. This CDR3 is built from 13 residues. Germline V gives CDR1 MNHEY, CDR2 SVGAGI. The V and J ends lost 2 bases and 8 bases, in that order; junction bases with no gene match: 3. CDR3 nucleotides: TGTGCCAGCAGTTACCGACAGGGGGAAGGCTACACCTTC. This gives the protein CASSYRQGEGYTF.

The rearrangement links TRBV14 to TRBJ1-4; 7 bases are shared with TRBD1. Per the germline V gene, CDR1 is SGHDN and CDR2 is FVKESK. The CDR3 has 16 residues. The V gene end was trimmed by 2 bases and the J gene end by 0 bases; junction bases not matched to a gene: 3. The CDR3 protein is CASSQRTGATNEKLFF. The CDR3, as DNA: TGTGCCAGCAGCCAAAGAACAGGGGCAACTAATGAAAAACTGTTTTTT.

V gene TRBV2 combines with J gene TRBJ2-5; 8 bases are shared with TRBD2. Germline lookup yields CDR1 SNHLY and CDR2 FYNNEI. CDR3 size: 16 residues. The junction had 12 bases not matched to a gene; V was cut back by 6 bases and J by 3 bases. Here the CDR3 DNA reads TGTGCCAGCAGGGAAAGCCGCCGGGGGGGGGAAGAGACCCAGTACTTC. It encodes CASRESRRGGEETQYF.

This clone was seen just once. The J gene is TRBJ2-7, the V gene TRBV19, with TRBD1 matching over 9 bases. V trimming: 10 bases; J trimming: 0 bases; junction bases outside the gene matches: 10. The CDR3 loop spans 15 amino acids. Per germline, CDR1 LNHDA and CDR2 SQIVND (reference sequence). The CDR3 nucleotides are TGTGCCACCAGCGGTTCGGGACAGGGCTCCTACGAGCAGTACTTC. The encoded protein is CATSGSGQGSYEQYF.

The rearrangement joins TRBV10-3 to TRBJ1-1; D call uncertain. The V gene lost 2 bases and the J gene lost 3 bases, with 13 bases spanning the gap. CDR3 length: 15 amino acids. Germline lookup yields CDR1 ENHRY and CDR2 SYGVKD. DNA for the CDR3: TGTGCCATCAGTGAGAGAGGGATCGGGGACACTGAAGCTTTCTTT. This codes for CAISERGIGDTEAFF.

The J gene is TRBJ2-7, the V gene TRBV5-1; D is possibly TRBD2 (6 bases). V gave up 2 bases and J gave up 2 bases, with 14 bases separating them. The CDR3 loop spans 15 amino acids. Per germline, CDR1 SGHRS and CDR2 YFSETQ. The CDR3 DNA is TGCGCCAGCAGCTTTATCGGGGGTCGGGCCTACGAGCAGTACTTC. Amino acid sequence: CASSFIGGRAYEQYF. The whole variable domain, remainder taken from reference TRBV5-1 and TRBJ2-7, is KAGVTQTPRYLIKTRGQQVTLSCSPISGHRSVSWYQQTPGQGLQFLFEYFSETQRNKGNFPGRFSGRQFSNSRSEMNVSTLELGDSALYLCASSFIGGRAYEQYFGPGTRLTVT.

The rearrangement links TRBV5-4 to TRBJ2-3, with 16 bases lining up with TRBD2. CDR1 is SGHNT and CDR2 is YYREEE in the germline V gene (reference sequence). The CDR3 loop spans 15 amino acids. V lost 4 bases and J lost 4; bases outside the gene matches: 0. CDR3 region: CASSGTSGGADTQYF. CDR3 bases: TGTGCCAGCAGCGGGACTAGCGGGGGGGCAGATACGCAGTATTTT. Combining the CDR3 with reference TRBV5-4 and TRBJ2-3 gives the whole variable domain ETGVTQSPTHLIKTRGQQVTLRCSSQSGHNTVSWYQQALGQGPQFIFQYYREEENGRGNFPPRFSGLQFPNYSSELNVNALELDDSALYLCASSGTSGGADTQYFGPGTRLTVL.

CDR3 in DNA: TGTGCCAGCGCTGACAGGGGAAACATTCAGTACTTC. Translation: CASADRGNIQYF. The chain has TRBV6-5 and TRBJ2-4; 8 nucleotides align to TRBD1. CDR1 is MNHEY and CDR2 is SVGAGI in the germline V gene. This CDR3 contains 12 residues. The V gene end was trimmed by 8 bases and the J gene end by 6 bases; junction bases not matched to a gene: 3.

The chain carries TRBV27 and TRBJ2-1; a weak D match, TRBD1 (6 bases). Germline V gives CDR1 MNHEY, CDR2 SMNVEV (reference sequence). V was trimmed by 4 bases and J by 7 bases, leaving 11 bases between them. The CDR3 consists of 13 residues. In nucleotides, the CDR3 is TGTGCCAGCAGTTCACCGAGGGGGAATGAGCAGTTCTTC. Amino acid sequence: CASSSPRGNEQFF.